Shown below are 28 T cell receptor beta chains from a single sample sequenced in a study of CD8 T cells in ankylosing spondylitis (dated by TCRdb to 2016 to 2017). The library was prepared using 5' RACE. Sequencing took place on an Illumina HiSeq 2500. TCRdb cleaned the public reads at Q25 with fastp, built clones with MiXCR and kept in-frame beta chains. Rows are combined by CDR3 protein, so each entry shows the most common genes and DNA. The sample contains 150,000 to 200,000 distinct CDR3 sequences, under 14% of them found a single time. Jointly, the top ten make up just under 30% of the sample. Material for sequencing was blood, either unsorted or a sorted T cell fraction (not recorded which). The receptors originated from a male donor with ankylosing spondylitis or in good health (not recorded which).

The chain carries TRBV27 and TRBJ2-7; 11 bases line up with TRBD2. The CDR3 contains 19 residues. Germline CDR1 and CDR2: MNHEY and SMNVEV (reference sequence). The J segment lost 2 bases and the V segment lost 5 bases, leaving 17 bases of the junction unmatched. CDR3 coding DNA: TGTGCCAGCAGTGTCTCTAGCGGGGGGCTACCGCTAACCCCCTACGAGCAGTACTTC. This encodes CASSVSSGGLPLTPYEQYF.

This clonotype came up many times. V is TRBV20-1 and J is TRBJ2-7; D may be TRBD1 or TRBD2 (5 bases each). The germline V and J ends were trimmed by 6 bases and 0 bases, with 21 bases remaining between them. CDR3 size: 16 residues. Per germline, CDR1 DFQATT and CDR2 SNEGSKA (reference sequence). CDR3 nucleotide sequence: TGCAGTGCGCCTCATCCGGGACCCACAACCTCCTACGAGCAGTACTTC. It codes for CSAPHPGPTTSYEQYF.

This clonotype appeared a few times. CDR3 DNA sequence: TGCAGTGCTAGAGATCATGCCCGACCGGCAGGTCATGGCTACACCTTC. It yields the protein CSARDHARPAGHGYTF. This sequence joins TRBV20-1 and TRBJ1-2; D gene ambiguous. The CDR3 spans 16 residues. CDR1 and CDR2 from the germline V gene are DFQATT and SNEGSKA (reference sequence). V lost 0 bases and J 6 bases, leaving 20 bases between the germline ends.

The sample holds many counts of this clonotype. The chain links TRBV5-1 to TRBJ1-6; 7 bases are a match to TRBD1. With V trimmed by 4 bases and J by 9 bases, 10 bases remained unmatched. The CDR3 is 15 residues long. Germline-derived CDR1 and CDR2 are SGHRS and YFSETQ. CDR3 sequence (DNA): TGCGCCAGCAGCACCGAGGGACAGATATTTTCACCCCTCCACTTT. Translation gives CASSTEGQIFSPLHF.

The V call is TRBV12-3 or TRBV12-4, the J call TRBJ2-7; no clear D gene. This CDR3 spans 13 amino acids. V gave up 5 bases and J gave up 6 bases, with 14 bases separating them. The CDR3 region has the DNA TGTGCCAGCAGTCAGACCAACACGGCCGAGCAGTACTTC. Its translation is CASSQTNTAEQYF.

There are many counts of this clonotype. The chain joins TRBV7-9 to TRBJ2-7, with 9 bases fitting TRBD1. The CDR3 runs 13 residues. Germline CDR1 SEHNR, CDR2 FQNEAQ (reference sequence). Trimming cost V 3 bases and J 6 bases; bases outside gene matches: 3. The CDR3 region is CASSLTGGGEQYF. Here the CDR3 DNA reads TGTGCCAGCAGCTTGACAGGGGGAGGCGAGCAGTACTTC. Full variable domain (outside the CDR3, taken from reference TRBV7-9 and TRBJ2-7): DTGVSQNPRHKITKRGQNVTFRCDPISEHNRLYWYRQTLGQGPEFLTYFQNEAQLEKSRLLSDRFSAERPKGSFSTLEIQRTEQGDSAMYLCASSLTGGGEQYFGPGTRLTVT.

This clonotype was counted many times. The chain combines TRBV11-2 with TRBJ2-1; D could derive from TRBD1 or TRBD2 (6 bases each). Germline-derived CDR1 and CDR2 are SGHAT and FQNNGV. This CDR3 region has 12 residues. The V end lost 4 bases, the J end lost 12 bases, and 13 bases lay between the germline ends. CDR3 amino acids: CASSSRGGPQFF. The CDR3 DNA is TGTGCCAGCAGCTCCCGAGGGGGGCCGCAGTTCTTC.

Remarks on this clonotype: A much larger clone differs from this one at a single base, so this may be a read error. This chain links TRBV27 with TRBJ2-1; 9 nucleotides match TRBD1. CDR1 is MNHEY and CDR2 is SMNVEV in the germline V gene (reference sequence). This CDR3 region has 17 residues. Here the CDR3 reads CASSIRQGVISYNAQFF. CDR3 in DNA: TGTGCCAGCAGTATTCGACAGGGGGTTATCTCCTACAATGCGCAGTTCTTC.

This chain joins TRBV20-1 and TRBJ2-1; D may be TRBD1 (5 bases). The CDR3 runs 17 residues. CDR1 and CDR2 (germline): DFQATT, SNEGSKA (reference sequence). Trimming pared 7 bases from V and 1 base from J, leaving 23 bases between. Here the CDR3 reads CSVSPQGMYVSYNEQFF. The DNA for the CDR3 is TGCAGTGTCAGTCCGCAGGGAATGTACGTATCCTACAATGAGCAGTTCTTC.

Only a few counts were recorded for this clonotype. Possible read error: a much larger clone is one base away. CDR3 amino acids: CAISSEGESQETQYF. As DNA, the CDR3 is TGTGCCATCAGTTCAGAGGGCGAATCCCAAGAGACCCAGTACTTC. The chain uses TRBV10-3 and TRBJ2-5, with D perhaps matching TRBD2 (5 bases). V was cut by 5 bases and J by 1 base, with 14 bases left in between. Germline CDR1 is ENHRY and CDR2 is SYGVKD. There are 15 residues in the CDR3.

The sample holds a few counts of this clonotype. The V and J genes are TRBV7-2 and TRBJ2-7; D call uncertain. The CDR3 spans 12 residues. Germline V gene data show CDR1 as SGHTA and CDR2 as FQGNSA. Trimming took 2 bases from V and 5 from J, leaving 7 bases between them. The DNA of the CDR3 is TGTGCCAGCAGCTTACCGGGTCACGAGCAGTACTTC. As protein: CASSLPGHEQYF. The full variable domain, with the rest looked up from reference TRBV7-2 and TRBJ2-7, is GAGVSQSPSNKVTEKGKDVELRCDPISGHTALYWYRQSLGQGLEFLIYFQGNSAPDKSGLPSDRFSAERTGGSVSTLTIQRTQQEDSAVYLCASSLPGHEQYFGPGTRLTVT.

The table lists this clonotype with a few counts. This sequence joins TRBV11-2 and TRBJ1-4, with D possibly TRBD1 on 5 matching bases. There are 15 residues in the CDR3. Per germline, CDR1 SGHAT and CDR2 FQNNGV. Trimming removed 4 bases from V and 8 bases from J, with 17 bases in between. In DNA, the CDR3 is TGTGCCAGCAGCTCCTGGACGGGACGGTACGAAAAACTGTTTTTT. Amino acid sequence: CASSSWTGRYEKLFF.

This clonotype was seen many times. CDR3 sequence: CASGFGPGGWGYEQYF. In nucleotides, the CDR3 is TGCGCCAGCGGGTTCGGTCCAGGGGGCTGGGGCTACGAGCAGTACTTC. The chain is built from TRBV10-2 and TRBJ2-7, with 8 bases matching TRBD1. Germline CDR1 WSHSY, CDR2 SAAADI. Germline trimming cut 8 bases from V and 3 bases from J; bases unmatched to any gene: 15. There are 16 residues in the CDR3.

This chain links TRBV11-2 with TRBJ2-5; D possibly corresponds to TRBD1 (6 bases). The CDR3 consists of 13 residues. Trimming cost V 4 bases and J 5 bases, with 11 bases left between them. CDR1 and CDR2 (germline): SGHAT, FQNNGV. The CDR3: CASSWAGVETQYF. CDR3 DNA: TGTGCCAGCAGCTGGGCAGGGGTGGAGACCCAGTACTTC. The entire variable domain, with the rest obtained from reference TRBV11-2 and TRBJ2-5, is as follows: EAGVAQSPRYKIIEKRQSVAFWCNPISGHATLYWYQQILGQGPKLLIQFQNNGVVDDSQLPKDRFSAERLKGVDSTLKIQPAKLEDSAVYLCASSWAGVETQYFGPGTRLLVL.

In this sample, this clonotype turned up many times. CDR3 loop: CASSLPGLAGNEQFF. CDR3 nucleotides: TGTGCCAGCAGTCTCCCGGGACTAGCGGGTAATGAGCAGTTCTTC. This chain connects TRBV28 to TRBJ2-1, with 12 bases lining up with TRBD2. The ends lost 5 bases at V and 7 bases at J; junction bases unmatched: 6. CDR1 and CDR2 (germline): MDHEN, SYDVKM. The CDR3 loop spans 15 amino acids.

This clonotype was seen a handful of times. V usage is TRBV11-2 and J usage is TRBJ1-2; D gene uncertain. Trimming pared 5 bases from V and 5 bases from J, leaving 12 bases between. CDR1 and CDR2 (germline): SGHAT, FQNNGV. The CDR3 covers 13 residues. The CDR3: CASSQNPGYGYTF. The CDR3 DNA reads as TGTGCCAGCAGCCAAAACCCGGGATATGGCTACACCTTC.

The chain links TRBV6-2 or TRBV6-3 to TRBJ2-7; the D gene is possibly TRBD1 (6 bases). Germline V lookup: CDR1 MNHEY, CDR2 SVGEGT. The CDR3 is made up of 12 amino acids. V gave up 5 bases and J gave up 6 bases, with 11 bases separating them. The CDR3 bases are TGTGCCAGCAGTCAGACAGGCGCCGAGCAGTACTTC. Translation: CASSQTGAEQYF.

This clonotype occurred many times. The V and J genes are TRBV25-1 and TRBJ1-2; TRBD1 might be the D (6 bases). The V end was cut by 5 bases, the J end by 0 bases, with 13 bases between. Germline-derived CDR1 and CDR2 are MGHDK and SYGVNS. This CDR3 contains 15 residues. CDR3 sequence (DNA): TGTGCCAGCAGTCCGAAGGACAGACCTAACTATGGCTACACCTTC. It is translated as CASSPKDRPNYGYTF.

This clonotype was picked up many times. The CDR3 bases are TGTGCCAGCAGCCCCGGGTACAATGAGCAGTTCTTC. This encodes CASSPGYNEQFF. This chain uses TRBV9 with TRBJ2-1; D uncertain. The CDR3 runs 12 residues. From germline, CDR1 is SGDLS and CDR2 YYNGEE. The V end lost 4 bases, the J end lost 4 bases, and 6 bases lay between the germline ends. Drawing the rest from reference TRBV9 and TRBJ2-1, the complete variable domain is DSGVTQTPKHLITATGQRVTLRCSPRSGDLSVYWYQQSLDQGLQFLIQYYNGEERAKGNILERFSAQQFPDLHSELNLSSLELGDSALYFCASSPGYNEQFFGPGTRLTVL.

The V and J genes are TRBV6-1 and TRBJ2-1, with TRBD1 matching 8 bases. CDR1 MNHNS and CDR2 SASEGT come from the germline V gene. V lost 2 bases to trimming and J lost 3 bases; unmatched junction nucleotides: 9. The CDR3 has 17 residues. This CDR3 reads CASSERGLGQGYNEQFF. The DNA for the CDR3 is TGTGCCAGCAGTGAAAGGGGACTCGGACAGGGCTACAATGAGCAGTTCTTC.

This clonotype was counted ten times or more. This rearrangement joins TRBV20-1 to TRBJ2-1; 7 bases fit TRBD2. CDR3 length equals 14 residues. CDR1 and CDR2 from the germline V gene are DFQATT and SNEGSKA (reference sequence). The V and J ends lost 3 bases and 6 bases, in that order; junction bases with no gene match: 8. As DNA, the CDR3 is TGCAGTGCTAGCCGGGCCCCGGGAGGCAATGAGCAGTTCTTC. Its translation is CSASRAPGGNEQFF.

In this sample, this clonotype turned up a few times. V and J are TRBV27 and TRBJ1-4; D not resolved. Trimming removed 7 bases at V and 2 bases at J, with 14 bases between. The length of the CDR3 is 15 residues. Germline loops: CDR1 MNHEY, CDR2 SMNVEV (reference sequence). The CDR3 DNA sequence: TGTGCCAGCAAGTCATTGGACTGGACTAATGAAAAACTGTTTTTT. Translated: CASKSLDWTNEKLFF.

Ten or more counts support this clonotype. This rearrangement joins TRBV5-8 to TRBJ1-4; D ambiguous. The V gene lost 6 bases and the J gene lost 0 bases, with 12 bases spanning the gap. CDR3 length equals 15 residues. Germline V gives CDR1 SGHTS, CDR2 YDEGEE. The chain's CDR3 is CASILRTATNEKLFF. The CDR3 nucleotides read TGTGCCAGCATCTTAAGGACCGCAACTAATGAAAAACTGTTTTTT.

This clonotype came up many times. The rearrangement joins TRBV11-2 to TRBJ2-7; no reliable D call. The CDR3 is made up of 12 amino acids. CDR1 and CDR2 (germline): SGHAT, FQNNGV. V was shortened by 0 bases and J by 9 bases, with 9 bases between the two germline ends. DNA of the CDR3: TGTGCCAGCAGCTTAGATCTGGGCGCGCAGTACTTC. Its protein is CASSLDLGAQYF.

With regard to this clonotype: A much more abundant neighbour one base away suggests this may be a read error. The J gene is TRBJ2-2, the V gene TRBV9, with D tentatively TRBD1 (6 bases). V was shortened by 5 bases and J by 5 bases, with 16 bases between the two germline ends. The CDR3 is 15 amino acids. Germline CDR1 SGDLS, CDR2 YYNGEE. The CDR3 region has the DNA TGTGCCAGCAGAGCCGGGGCAGGGGAGACCGGGGAGCTGTTTTTT. Its protein product is CASRAGAGETGELFF.

This clonotype was found many times. The chain carries TRBV20-1 and TRBJ1-2; 12 positions match TRBD1. V gave up 6 bases and J gave up 7 bases; unmatched junction bases: 15. This CDR3 has 16 residues. Germline lookup yields CDR1 DFQATT and CDR2 SNEGSKA (reference sequence). CDR3 in DNA: TGCAGTGCAAATCCTGGGACAGGGGGCGGAATTGGTGGCTACACCTTC. Amino acid sequence: CSANPGTGGGIGGYTF.

The chain joins TRBV2 to TRBJ2-1; 7 bases match TRBD2. CDR3 length: 14 amino acids. Germline CDR1 reads SNHLY; CDR2 reads FYNNEI. J lost 8 bases, V lost 4 bases, and 8 bases had no gene match. The CDR3 reads CASSGAGVGYEQFF. Here the CDR3 DNA reads TGTGCCAGCAGTGGGGCGGGAGTGGGCTATGAGCAGTTCTTC.

This chain connects TRBV18 to TRBJ2-3; TRBD2 matches at 9 bases. The CDR3 runs 17 residues. Trimming at V came to 0 bases and at J to 2 bases, leaving 6 bases not matched to a gene. CDR1 is KGHSH and CDR2 is LQKENI in the germline V gene. DNA for the CDR3: TGTGCCAGCTCACCACCGGAGCGGGGGGCGAACACAGATACGCAGTATTTT. Translating gives CASSPPERGANTDTQYF.